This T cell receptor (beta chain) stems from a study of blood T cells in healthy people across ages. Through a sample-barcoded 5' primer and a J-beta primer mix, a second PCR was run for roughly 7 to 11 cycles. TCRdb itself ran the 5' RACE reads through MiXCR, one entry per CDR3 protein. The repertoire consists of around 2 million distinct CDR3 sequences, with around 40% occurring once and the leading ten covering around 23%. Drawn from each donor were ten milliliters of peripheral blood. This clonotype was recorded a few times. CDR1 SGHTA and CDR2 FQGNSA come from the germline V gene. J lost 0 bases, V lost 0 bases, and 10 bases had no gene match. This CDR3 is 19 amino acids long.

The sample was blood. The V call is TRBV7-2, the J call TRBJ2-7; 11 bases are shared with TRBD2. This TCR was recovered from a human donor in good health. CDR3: CASSLARASGGPYSYEQYF. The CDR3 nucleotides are TGTGCCAGCAGCTTAGCGCGGGCTAGCGGGGGGCCGTACTCCTACGAGCAGTACTTC.